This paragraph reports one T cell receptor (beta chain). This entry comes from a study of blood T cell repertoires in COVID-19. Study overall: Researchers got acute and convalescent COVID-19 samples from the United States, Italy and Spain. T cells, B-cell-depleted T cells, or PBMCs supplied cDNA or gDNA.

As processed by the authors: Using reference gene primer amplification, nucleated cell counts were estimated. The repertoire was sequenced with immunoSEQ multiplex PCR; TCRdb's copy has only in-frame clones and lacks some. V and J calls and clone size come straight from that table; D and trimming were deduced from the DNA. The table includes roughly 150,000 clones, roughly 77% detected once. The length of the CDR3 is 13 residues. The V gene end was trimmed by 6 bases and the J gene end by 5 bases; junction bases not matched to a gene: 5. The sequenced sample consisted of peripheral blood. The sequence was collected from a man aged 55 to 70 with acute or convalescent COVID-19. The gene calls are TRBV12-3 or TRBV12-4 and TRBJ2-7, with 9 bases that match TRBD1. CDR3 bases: TGTGCCAGCAGGAAGGGACAGGGCGACGAGCAGTACTTC. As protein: CASRKGQGDEQYF.